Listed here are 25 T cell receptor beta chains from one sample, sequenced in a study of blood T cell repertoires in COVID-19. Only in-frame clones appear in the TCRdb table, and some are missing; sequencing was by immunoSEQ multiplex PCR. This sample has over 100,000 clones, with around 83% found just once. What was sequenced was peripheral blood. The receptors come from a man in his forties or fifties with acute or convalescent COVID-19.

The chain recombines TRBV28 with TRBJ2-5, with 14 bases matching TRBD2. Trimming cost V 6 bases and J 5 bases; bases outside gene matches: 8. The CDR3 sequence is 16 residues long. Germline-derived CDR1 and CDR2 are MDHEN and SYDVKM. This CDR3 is CASRKGLAGVRETQYF. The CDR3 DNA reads TGTGCCAGCAGGAAGGGACTAGCGGGAGTTCGGGAGACCCAGTACTTC.

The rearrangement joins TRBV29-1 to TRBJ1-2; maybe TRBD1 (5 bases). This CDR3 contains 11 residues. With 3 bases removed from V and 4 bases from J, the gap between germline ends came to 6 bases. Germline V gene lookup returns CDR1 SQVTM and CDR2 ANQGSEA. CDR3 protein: CSVDRAYGYTF. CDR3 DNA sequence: TGCAGCGTTGACAGGGCCTATGGCTACACCTTC.

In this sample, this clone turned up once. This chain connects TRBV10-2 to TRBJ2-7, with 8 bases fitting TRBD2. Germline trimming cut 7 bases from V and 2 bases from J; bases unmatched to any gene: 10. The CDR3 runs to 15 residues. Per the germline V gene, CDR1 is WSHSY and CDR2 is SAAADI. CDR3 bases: TGCGCCAGCAAAATAGGCCTAGCGGGCACCTACGAGCAGTACTTC. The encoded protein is CASKIGLAGTYEQYF.

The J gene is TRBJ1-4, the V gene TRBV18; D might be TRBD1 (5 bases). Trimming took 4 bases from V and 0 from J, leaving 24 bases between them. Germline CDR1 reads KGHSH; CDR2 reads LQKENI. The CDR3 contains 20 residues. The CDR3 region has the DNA TGTGCCAGCTCACAATTGGGAGGGACCTTTCCTGTTGCAACTAATGAAAAACTGTTTTTT. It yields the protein CASSQLGGTFPVATNEKLFF.

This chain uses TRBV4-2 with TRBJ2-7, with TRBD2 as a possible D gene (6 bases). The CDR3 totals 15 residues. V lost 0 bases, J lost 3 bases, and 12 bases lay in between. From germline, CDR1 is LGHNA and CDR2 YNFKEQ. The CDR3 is CASSQDAGRYYEQYF. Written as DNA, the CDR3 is TGTGCCAGCAGCCAAGATGCGGGACGGTACTACGAGCAGTACTTC.

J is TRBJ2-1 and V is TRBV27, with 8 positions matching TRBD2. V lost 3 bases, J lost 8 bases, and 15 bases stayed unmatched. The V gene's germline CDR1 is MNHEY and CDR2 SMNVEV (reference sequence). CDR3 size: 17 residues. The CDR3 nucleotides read TGTGCCAGCAGTTTTTCCCAAACTAGCGGAGCCTCACATGAGCAGTTCTTC. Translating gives CASSFSQTSGASHEQFF.

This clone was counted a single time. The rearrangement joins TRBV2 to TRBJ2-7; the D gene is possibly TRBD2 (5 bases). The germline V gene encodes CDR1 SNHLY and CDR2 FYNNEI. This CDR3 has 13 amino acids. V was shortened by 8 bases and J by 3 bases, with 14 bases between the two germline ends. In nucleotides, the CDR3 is TGTGCCAGCCGGGGAAACAACTACTACGAGCAGTACTTC. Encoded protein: CASRGNNYYEQYF.

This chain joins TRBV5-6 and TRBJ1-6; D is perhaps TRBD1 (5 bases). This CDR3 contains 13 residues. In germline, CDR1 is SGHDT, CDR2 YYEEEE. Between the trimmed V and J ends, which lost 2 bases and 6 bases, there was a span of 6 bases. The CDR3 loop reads CASSFRGNSPLHF. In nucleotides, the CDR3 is TGTGCCAGCAGCTTTAGGGGTAATTCACCCCTCCACTTT.

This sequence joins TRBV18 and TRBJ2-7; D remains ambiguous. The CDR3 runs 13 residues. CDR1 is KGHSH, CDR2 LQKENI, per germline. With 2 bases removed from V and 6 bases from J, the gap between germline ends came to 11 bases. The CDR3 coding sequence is TGTGCCAGCTCACCATCGGGTTTGGGCGAGCAGTACTTC. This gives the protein CASSPSGLGEQYF.

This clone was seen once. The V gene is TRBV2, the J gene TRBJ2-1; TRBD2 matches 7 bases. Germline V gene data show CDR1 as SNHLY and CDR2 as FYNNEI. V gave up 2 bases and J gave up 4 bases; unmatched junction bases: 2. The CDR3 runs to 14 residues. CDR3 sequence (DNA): TGTGCCAGCAGTGAACTAGCGGTATACAATGAGCAGTTCTTC. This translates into CASSELAVYNEQFF.

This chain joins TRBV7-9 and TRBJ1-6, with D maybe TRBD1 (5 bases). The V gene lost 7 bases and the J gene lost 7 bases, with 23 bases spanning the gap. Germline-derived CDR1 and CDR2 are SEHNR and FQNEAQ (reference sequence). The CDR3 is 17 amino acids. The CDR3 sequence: CASTGGATQLGNSPLHF. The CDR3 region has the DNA TGTGCCAGCACTGGTGGGGCCACCCAGCTAGGAAATTCACCCCTCCACTTT.

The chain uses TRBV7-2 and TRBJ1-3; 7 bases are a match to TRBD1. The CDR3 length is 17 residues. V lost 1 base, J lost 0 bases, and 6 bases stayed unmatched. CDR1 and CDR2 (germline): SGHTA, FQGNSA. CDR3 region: CASSLDYRGYSGNTIYF. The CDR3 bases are TGTGCCAGCAGCTTAGACTACAGGGGATACTCTGGAAACACCATATATTTT.

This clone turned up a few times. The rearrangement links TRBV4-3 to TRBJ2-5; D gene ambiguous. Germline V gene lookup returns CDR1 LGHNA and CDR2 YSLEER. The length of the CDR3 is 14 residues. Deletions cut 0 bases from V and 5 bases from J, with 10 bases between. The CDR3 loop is CASSQEERMETQYF. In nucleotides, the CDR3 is TGCGCCAGCAGCCAAGAGGAGAGGATGGAGACCCAGTACTTC.

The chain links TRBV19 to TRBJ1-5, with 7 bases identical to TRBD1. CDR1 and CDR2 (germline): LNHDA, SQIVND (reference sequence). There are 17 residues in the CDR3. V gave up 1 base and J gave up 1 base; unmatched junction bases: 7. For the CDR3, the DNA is TGTGCCAGTAGTATAGTGAGGGGGCCGGGGAGCAATCAGCCCCAGCATTTT. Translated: CASSIVRGPGSNQPQHF.

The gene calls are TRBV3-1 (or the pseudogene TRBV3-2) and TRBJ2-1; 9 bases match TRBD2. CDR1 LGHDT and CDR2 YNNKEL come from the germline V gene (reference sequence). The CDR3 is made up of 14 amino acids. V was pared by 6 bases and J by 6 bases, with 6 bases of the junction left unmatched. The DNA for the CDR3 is TGTGCCAGCAGTGCAGGACTAGCGATCAATGAGCAGTTCTTC. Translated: CASSAGLAINEQFF.

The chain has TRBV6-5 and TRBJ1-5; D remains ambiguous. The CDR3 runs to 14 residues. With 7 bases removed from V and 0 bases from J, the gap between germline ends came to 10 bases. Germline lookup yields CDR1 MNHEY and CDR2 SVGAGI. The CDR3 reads CASTPGDSNQPQHF. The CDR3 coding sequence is TGTGCCAGCACACCCGGAGATAGCAATCAGCCCCAGCATTTT.

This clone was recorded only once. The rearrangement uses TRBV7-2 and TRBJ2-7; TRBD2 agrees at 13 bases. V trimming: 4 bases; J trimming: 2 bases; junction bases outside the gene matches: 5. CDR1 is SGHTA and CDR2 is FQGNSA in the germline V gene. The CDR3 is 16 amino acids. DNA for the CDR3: TGTGCCAGCAGCTCACGACTAGCGGGAGGCCCCTACGAGCAGTACTTC. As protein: CASSSRLAGGPYEQYF.

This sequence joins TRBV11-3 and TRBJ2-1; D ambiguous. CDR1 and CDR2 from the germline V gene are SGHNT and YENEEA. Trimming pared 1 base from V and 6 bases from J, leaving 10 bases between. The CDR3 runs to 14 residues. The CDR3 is CASSLGQVGNEQFF. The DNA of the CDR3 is TGTGCCAGCAGCTTAGGGCAGGTTGGCAATGAGCAGTTCTTC.

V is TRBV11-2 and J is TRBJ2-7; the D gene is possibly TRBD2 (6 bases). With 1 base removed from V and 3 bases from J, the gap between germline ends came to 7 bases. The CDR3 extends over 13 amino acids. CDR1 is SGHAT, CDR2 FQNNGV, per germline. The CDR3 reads CASSLGDFYEQYF. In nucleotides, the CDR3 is TGTGCCAGCAGCTTAGGGGACTTCTACGAGCAGTACTTC.

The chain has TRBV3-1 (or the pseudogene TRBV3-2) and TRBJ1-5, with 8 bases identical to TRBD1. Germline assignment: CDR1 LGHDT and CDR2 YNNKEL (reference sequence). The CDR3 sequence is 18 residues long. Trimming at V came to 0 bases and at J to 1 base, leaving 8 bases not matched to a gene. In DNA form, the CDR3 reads TGTGCCAGCAGCCAAGATATCCAGGGGGCAGGGAGCAATCAGCCCCAGCATTTT. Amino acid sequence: CASSQDIQGAGSNQPQHF.

Here the CDR3 reads CASSFRGFGSGDTQYF. The CDR3, as DNA: TGTGCCAGCAGCTTTAGGGGGTTCGGTTCAGGAGATACGCAGTATTTT. The gene calls are TRBV11-2 and TRBJ2-3; weak D call: TRBD1 (6 bases). The CDR3 has 16 amino acids. The germline CDR1 and CDR2 sequences are SGHAT and FQNNGV. V was pared by 3 bases and J by 5 bases, with 18 bases between.

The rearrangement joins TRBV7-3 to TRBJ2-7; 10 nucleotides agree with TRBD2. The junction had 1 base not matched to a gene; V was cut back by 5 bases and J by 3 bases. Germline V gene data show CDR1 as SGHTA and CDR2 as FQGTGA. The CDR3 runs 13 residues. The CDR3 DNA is TGTGCCAGCAGCCGGACTAGCGGCTACGAGCAGTACTTC. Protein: CASSRTSGYEQYF. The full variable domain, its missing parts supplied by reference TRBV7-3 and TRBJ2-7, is GAGVSQTPSNKVTEKGKYVELRCDPISGHTALYWYRQSLGQGPEFLIYFQGTGAADDSGLPNDRFFAVRPEGSVSTLKIQRTERGDSAVYLCASSRTSGYEQYFGPGTRLTVT.

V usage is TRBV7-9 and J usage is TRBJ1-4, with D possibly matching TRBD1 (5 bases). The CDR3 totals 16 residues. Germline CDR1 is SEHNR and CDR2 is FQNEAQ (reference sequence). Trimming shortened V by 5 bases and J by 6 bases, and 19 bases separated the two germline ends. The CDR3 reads CASSPSGPGMDEKLFF. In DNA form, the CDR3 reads TGTGCCAGCAGCCCCAGCGGGCCAGGGATGGATGAAAAACTGTTTTTT.

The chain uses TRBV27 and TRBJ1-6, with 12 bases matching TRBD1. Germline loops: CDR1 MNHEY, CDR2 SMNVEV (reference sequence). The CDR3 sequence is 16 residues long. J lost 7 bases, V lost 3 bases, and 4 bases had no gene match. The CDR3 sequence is CASSFKGQGANSPLHF. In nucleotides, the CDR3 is TGTGCCAGCAGTTTTAAGGGACAGGGGGCGAATTCACCCCTCCACTTT.

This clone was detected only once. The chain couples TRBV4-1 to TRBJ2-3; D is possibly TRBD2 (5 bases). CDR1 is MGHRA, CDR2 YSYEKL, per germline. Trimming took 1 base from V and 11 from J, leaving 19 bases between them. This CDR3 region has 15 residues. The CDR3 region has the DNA TGCGCCAGCAGCCAAGTGGGTGCGAGGGATATTGTGCAGTATTTT. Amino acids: CASSQVGARDIVQYF.